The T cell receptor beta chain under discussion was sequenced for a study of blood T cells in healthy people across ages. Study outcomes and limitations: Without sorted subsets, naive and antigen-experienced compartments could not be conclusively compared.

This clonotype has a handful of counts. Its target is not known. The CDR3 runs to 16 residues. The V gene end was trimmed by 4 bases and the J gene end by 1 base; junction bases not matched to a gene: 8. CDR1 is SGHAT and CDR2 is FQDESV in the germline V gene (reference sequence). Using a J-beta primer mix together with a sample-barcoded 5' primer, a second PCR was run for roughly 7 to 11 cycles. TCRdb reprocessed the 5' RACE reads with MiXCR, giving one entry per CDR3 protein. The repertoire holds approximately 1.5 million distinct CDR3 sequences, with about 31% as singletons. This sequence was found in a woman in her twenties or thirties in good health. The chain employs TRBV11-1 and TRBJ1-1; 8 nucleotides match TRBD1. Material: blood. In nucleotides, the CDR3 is TGTGCCAGCAGCTATGGGACAGGTGGAGAGAACACTGAAGCTTTCTTT. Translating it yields CASSYGTGGENTEAFF.